The next 27 T cell receptor beta chains were all read from a single sample in a study of T-cell reconstitution after alpha-beta-depleted transplantation in children. Preparing the TCRbeta library involved the use of unique molecular identifiers. TCRdb reprocessed the PCR reads with MiXCR, giving one entry per CDR3 protein. The sample comprises 200,000 to 250,000 distinct CDR3 sequences, 6.5% to 10% of which are singletons, and 6.3% rests with the top ten. This sample comprised PBMCs, mostly from graft donor cells, obtained 180 days after TCRalphabeta/CD19-depleted stem cell transplant. These receptors were obtained from a male patient younger than 18 who had a stem cell transplant for acute lymphoblastic leukemia, so the T cells may come from the graft donor.

In its sample, this clonotype was seen many times. The rearrangement joins TRBV7-3 to TRBJ2-1, with TRBD2 matching 7 bases. The V gene's germline CDR1 is SGHTA and CDR2 FQGTGA. CDR3 length: 15 residues. V lost 5 bases and J lost 4; bases outside the gene matches: 8. CDR3 bases: TGTGCCAGCAGCCTATCGGGAGGAAAATACAATGAGCAGTTCTTC. Encoded protein: CASSLSGGKYNEQFF.

This clonotype was observed many times. The rearrangement links TRBV6-2 or TRBV6-3 to TRBJ2-2; 8 nucleotides line up with TRBD1. Germline trimming cut 7 bases from V and 5 bases from J; bases unmatched to any gene: 15. Germline loops: CDR1 MNHEY, CDR2 SVGEGT. The CDR3 loop spans 17 amino acids. The CDR3 nucleotides are TGTGCCAGCAACTTAGGCCCAGACAGGGGTTGGACCGGGGAGCTGTTTTTT. Amino acid sequence: CASNLGPDRGWTGELFF.

This clonotype was counted at least ten times. This chain links TRBV3-1 with TRBJ1-2; 10 bases line up with TRBD1. Germline CDR1 and CDR2: LGHDT and YNNKEL (reference sequence). This CDR3 region has 13 residues. V lost 3 bases to trimming and J lost 6 bases; unmatched junction nucleotides: 1. CDR3: CASSQGTGDGYTF. As DNA, the CDR3 is TGTGCCAGCAGCCAGGGGACAGGGGATGGCTACACCTTC.

This clonotype was recorded many times. CDR3 sequence: CAISAAGSGNTIYF. CDR3 bases: TGTGCCATCAGTGCCGCGGGTTCGGGAAACACCATATATTTT. The rearrangement uses TRBV10-3 and TRBJ1-3; D remains ambiguous. This CDR3 region has 14 residues. With 4 bases removed from V and 4 bases from J, the gap between germline ends came to 11 bases. Germline CDR1 reads ENHRY; CDR2 reads SYGVKD.

Ten or more counts support this clonotype. The chain carries TRBV28 and TRBJ2-3; 14 nucleotides match TRBD2. V lost 7 bases to trimming and J lost 3 bases; unmatched junction nucleotides: 12. The CDR3 is 18 amino acids. Germline-derived CDR1 and CDR2 are MDHEN and SYDVKM. CDR3 loop: CASTNPMGLAGVTDTQYF. CDR3 sequence (DNA): TGTGCCAGCACCAACCCTATGGGACTAGCGGGAGTAACAGATACGCAGTATTTT.

This clonotype was counted ten times or more. The chain uses TRBV12-3 or TRBV12-4 and TRBJ1-2, with D perhaps TRBD1 (5 bases). The CDR3 covers 12 residues. Trimming took off 2 bases at V and 8 bases at J, with 9 bases between the two ends. The chain's CDR3 is CASSLTRAGYTF. DNA of the CDR3: TGTGCCAGCAGTTTAACCAGGGCGGGCTACACCTTC.

This clonotype occurred many times. The chain joins TRBV12-3 or TRBV12-4 to TRBJ1-4, with D possibly matching TRBD1 (6 bases). There are 14 residues in the CDR3. Trimming removed 6 bases from V and 5 bases from J, with 13 bases in between. CDR3 protein: CASRKGQGNEKLFF. The CDR3 nucleotides read TGTGCCAGCAGAAAGGGGCAGGGGAATGAAAAACTGTTTTTT.

This clonotype was found many times. V is TRBV24-1 and J is TRBJ2-3; 8 positions agree with TRBD2. The CDR3 runs to 14 residues. CDR1 is KGHDR, CDR2 SFDVKD, per germline. V lost 5 bases to trimming and J lost 4 bases; unmatched junction nucleotides: 4. CDR3 DNA: TGTGCCACCAGTGGGGGAGCGGGAGCAGATACGCAGTATTTT. It encodes CATSGGAGADTQYF.

This clonotype came up many times. The rearrangement uses TRBV15 and TRBJ1-5; possible D gene TRBD1, 5 bases. Trimming took 3 bases from V and 0 from J, leaving 9 bases between them. CDR1 is LNHNV and CDR2 is YYDKDF in the germline V gene (reference sequence). This CDR3 region has 15 residues. The CDR3 sequence: CATSSSGRSNQPQHF. The CDR3 bases are TGTGCCACCAGCAGTTCGGGACGTAGCAATCAGCCCCAGCATTTT.

This clonotype was observed at least ten times. The chain uses TRBV12-3 or TRBV12-4 and TRBJ2-7; TRBD2 is a possible D gene (6 bases). The germline V and J ends were trimmed by 5 bases and 3 bases, with 11 bases remaining between them. CDR3 size: 13 residues. CDR3 bases: TGTGCCAGCAGTCCGTCCGGGGGCTACGAGCAGTACTTC. Translation: CASSPSGGYEQYF.

As concerns this clonotype: One base away lies a much larger clone, so this may be a sequencing read error. V and J are TRBV24-1 and TRBJ2-2; D may be TRBD2 (5 bases). The CDR3 length is 16 residues. Looked up from germline, CDR1 is KGHDR and CDR2 is SFDVKD. The CDR3 nucleotides are TGTGCCACCAGTGAAGGACCCCTAAGGAACACCGGGGATCTGTTTTTT. Amino acids: CATSEGPLRNTGDLFF.

This chain connects TRBV6-1 to TRBJ2-2; the D gene could be TRBD1 or TRBD2 (5 bases each). Germline-derived CDR1 and CDR2 are MNHNS and SASEGT. The CDR3 spans 14 residues. The V end lost 8 bases, the J end lost 5 bases, and 15 bases lay between the germline ends. The CDR3 nucleotides are TGTGCCAGCCGCGACAGCCCGGGGACCGGGGAGCTGTTTTTT. Translation gives CASRDSPGTGELFF.

This clonotype was seen ten or more times. The chain couples TRBV20-1 to TRBJ2-5, with TRBD1 matching 10 bases. CDR1 is DFQATT and CDR2 is SNEGSKA in the germline V gene (reference sequence). V was pared by 6 bases and J by 4 bases, with 5 bases of the junction left unmatched. CDR3 length: 13 amino acids. CDR3 coding DNA: TGCAGTGCCAGACAGGGGGCCGGAGAGACCCAGTACTTC. Amino acid sequence: CSARQGAGETQYF.

This clonotype has ten or more counts. This rearrangement joins TRBV3-1 to TRBJ2-7, with 8 bases that match TRBD2. The germline V gene encodes CDR1 LGHDT and CDR2 YNNKEL (reference sequence). The CDR3 runs to 17 residues. V was clipped by 0 bases and J by 9 bases; unmatched bases: 16. CDR3 bases: TGTGCCAGCAGCCAAGAACGCCCGACTAGCGCCCGAAAGGTGCAGTACTTC. Translating it yields CASSQERPTSARKVQYF.

This clonotype occurred many times. The chain has TRBV9 and TRBJ2-1; 10 bases agree with TRBD2. CDR3 length: 15 residues. Germline loops: CDR1 SGDLS, CDR2 YYNGEE. J was trimmed by 6 bases and V by 4 bases; bases with no gene match: 7. The CDR3, as DNA: TGTGCCAGCAGCTTAAGAGAGCGGGGGGGCAATGAGCAGTTCTTC. It is translated as CASSLRERGGNEQFF. Drawing the rest from reference TRBV9 and TRBJ2-1, the complete variable domain is DSGVTQTPKHLITATGQRVTLRCSPRSGDLSVYWYQQSLDQGLQFLIQYYNGEERAKGNILERFSAQQFPDLHSELNLSSLELGDSALYFCASSLRERGGNEQFFGPGTRLTVL.

This clonotype was counted many times. This chain connects TRBV20-1 to TRBJ2-7; TRBD1 aligns across 12 bases. Trimming took 6 bases from V and 7 from J; bases not matched to a gene: 7. The germline CDR1 and CDR2 sequences are DFQATT and SNEGSKA (reference sequence). The CDR3 totals 13 residues. This chain's CDR3 is CSAPGQGAGEQYF. The CDR3 DNA is TGCAGTGCCCCGGGACAGGGGGCAGGGGAGCAGTACTTC.

This clonotype was picked up many times. The V call is TRBV25-1, the J call TRBJ2-5; D not certain. Per the germline V gene, CDR1 is MGHDK and CDR2 is SYGVNS. V was shortened by 1 base and J by 5 bases, with 11 bases between the two germline ends. The CDR3 length is 14 residues. The CDR3 sequence: CASSESPGLETQYF. For the CDR3, the DNA is TGTGCCAGCAGTGAATCCCCTGGGTTGGAGACCCAGTACTTC. Full variable domain (missing parts from reference TRBV25-1 and TRBJ2-5): EADIYQTPRYLVIGTGKKITLECSQTMGHDKMYWYQQDPGMELHLIHYSYGVNSTEKGDLSSESTVSRIRTEHFPLTLESARPSHTSQYLCASSESPGLETQYFGPGTRLLVL.

This clonotype was counted many times. This chain links TRBV7-9 with TRBJ2-1; possibly TRBD1 or TRBD2 for D (5 bases each). CDR1 and CDR2 from the germline V gene are SEHNR and FQNEAQ (reference sequence). The V end lost 5 bases, the J end lost 8 bases, and 16 bases lay between the germline ends. The CDR3 has 14 amino acids. In DNA form, the CDR3 reads TGTGCCAGCAGCGCCCCGCACGGGGCGGATGAGCAGTTCTTC. Encoded protein: CASSAPHGADEQFF.

The table lists this clonotype with many counts. The DNA of the CDR3 is TGCAGCGTTGAAGCAGGGGGCATTGGCTCCTACGAGCAGTACTTC. Its translation is CSVEAGGIGSYEQYF. This chain connects TRBV29-1 to TRBJ2-7; 8 bases line up with TRBD1. The germline CDR1 and CDR2 sequences are SQVTM and ANQGSEA. The CDR3 has 15 amino acids. V was pared by 1 base and J by 0 bases, with 5 bases of the junction left unmatched.

The DNA for the CDR3 is TGCGCCAGCAGCCGCCAGTCCACTGAGCAGTTCTTC. Its translation: CASSRQSTEQFF. J is TRBJ2-1 and V is TRBV4-3; no reliable D call. Trimming left V 4 bases short and J 9 bases short, with 10 bases between. The CDR3 is made up of 12 amino acids. In germline, CDR1 is LGHNA, CDR2 YSLEER.

Ten or more counts support this clonotype. The chain recombines TRBV13 with TRBJ1-4, with 7 bases aligning to TRBD1. J lost 10 bases, V lost 2 bases, and 10 bases had no gene match. The CDR3 extends over 15 amino acids. Per the germline V gene, CDR1 is PRHDT and CDR2 is FYEKMQ (reference sequence). CDR3 DNA sequence: TGTGCCAGCAGCTTACGACAGGGTTTTATCGGAAAACTGTTTTTT. This gives the protein CASSLRQGFIGKLFF.

This clonotype showed up many times. The chain is built from TRBV19 and TRBJ1-5; no reliable D call. Germline loops: CDR1 LNHDA, CDR2 SQIVND (reference sequence). The CDR3 length is 13 residues. Trimming pared 0 bases from V and 11 bases from J, leaving 11 bases between. CDR3 DNA sequence: TGTGCCAGTAGTATAGATCGAGGAGGGACCCAGCATTTT. Amino acids: CASSIDRGGTQHF.

This clonotype came up a few times. The chain uses TRBV3-1 and TRBJ2-3, with D maybe TRBD1 (6 bases). V was pared by 1 base and J by 6 bases, with 11 bases between. The CDR3 contains 14 residues. Germline V lookup: CDR1 LGHDT, CDR2 YNNKEL (reference sequence). The CDR3 nucleotides read TGTGCCAGCAGCCAAGGCGCTGGGGGCGATACGCAGTATTTT. This codes for CASSQGAGGDTQYF.

This clonotype was found many times. V gene TRBV18 combines with J gene TRBJ2-3, with D perhaps TRBD2 (6 bases). This CDR3 comprises 14 residues. Per the germline V gene, CDR1 is KGHSH and CDR2 is LQKENI. Trimming removed 1 base from V and 1 base from J, with 6 bases in between. CDR3 bases: TGTGCCAGCTCACCACTAGCGGGCACAGATACGCAGTATTTT. Protein: CASSPLAGTDTQYF.

About this clonotype: One base away lies a much larger clone, so this may be a sequencing read error. This is likely a read error, given that the CDR3 carries no conserved phenylalanine or tryptophan at its end. The V and J genes are TRBV29-1 and TRBJ1-2; D unresolved. CDR3 size: 10 residues. The germline V gene encodes CDR1 SQVTM and CDR2 ANQGSEA. Trimming took off 4 bases at V and 8 bases at J, with 8 bases between the two ends. CDR3 sequence: CSVGDKGYTL. The CDR3, as DNA: TGCAGCGTTGGAGACAAAGGCTACACCCTC.

Comments on this clonotype: Given a much more abundant clone one base away, this may be a read error. J is TRBJ1-1 and V is TRBV5-1, with D perhaps TRBD1 (5 bases). Looked up from germline, CDR1 is SGHRS and CDR2 is YFSETQ. The CDR3 is made up of 16 amino acids. DNA for the CDR3: TGCGCCAGCAGTTGGAAACTGTGGGACTTGAACACTGGAGCTTTCTTT. Its protein product is CASSWKLWDLNTGAFF.

This clonotype was detected ten times or more. The rearrangement uses TRBV6-1 and TRBJ1-2; 7 nucleotides match TRBD1. The germline CDR1 and CDR2 sequences are MNHNS and SASEGT. This CDR3 spans 16 amino acids. V was pared by 5 bases and J by 1 base, with 10 bases of the junction left unmatched. The chain's CDR3 is CASSRSTGALNYGYTF. For the CDR3, the DNA is TGTGCCAGCAGTCGTTCTACAGGGGCCCTTAACTATGGCTACACCTTC.